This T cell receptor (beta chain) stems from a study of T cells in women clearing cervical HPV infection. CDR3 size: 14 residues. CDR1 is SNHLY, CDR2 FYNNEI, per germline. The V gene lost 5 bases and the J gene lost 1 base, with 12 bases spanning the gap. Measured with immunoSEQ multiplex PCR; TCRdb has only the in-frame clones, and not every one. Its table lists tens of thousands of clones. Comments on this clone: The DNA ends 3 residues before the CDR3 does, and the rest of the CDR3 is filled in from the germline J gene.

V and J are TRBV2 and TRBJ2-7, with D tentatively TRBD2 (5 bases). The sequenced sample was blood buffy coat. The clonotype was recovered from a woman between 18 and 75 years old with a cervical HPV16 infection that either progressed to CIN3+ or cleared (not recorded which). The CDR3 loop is CASSPDWRSYEQYF. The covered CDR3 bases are TGTGCCAGCAGTCCGGACTGGCGATCCTACGAG.